This entry concerns a single T cell receptor (beta chain). What it recognizes is unknown. These data come from a study of cytomegalovirus exposure and HLA in healthy donors. Study-wide points: A cluster of highly shared sequence variants was likely a sequencing artifact. The dataset shows that most TCR sequences were rare, while some public TCRs occurred in many donors. One later analysis reportedly identified an Asian-associated ancestry cluster that showed fewer N-insertions than the approximately 600-donor mean. The authors listed 150 to 200 TCR beta chains as cytomegalovirus-associated.

Losses at the gene ends were 6 bases for V and 4 bases for J; bases not matched to a gene: 4. The CDR3 extends over 13 amino acids. CDR1 and CDR2 (germline): SNHLY, FYNNEI. PCR employed 60 Vbeta and 13 Jbeta primers. Method: immunoSEQ multiplex PCR; TCRdb's copy keeps in-frame clones and lacks some. The sample includes roughly 190,000 clones, more than 65% seen only once; the top ten take approximately 1.5%. The sample consisted of PBMCs. This receptor was taken from a girl between 10 and 17 years old in good health and CMV-seropositive. This chain joins TRBV2 and TRBJ1-2, with TRBD1 matching over 8 bases. CDR3 bases: TGTGCCAGCAGAGACAGGGGCCCCTATGGCTACACCTTC. It translates to CASRDRGPYGYTF.